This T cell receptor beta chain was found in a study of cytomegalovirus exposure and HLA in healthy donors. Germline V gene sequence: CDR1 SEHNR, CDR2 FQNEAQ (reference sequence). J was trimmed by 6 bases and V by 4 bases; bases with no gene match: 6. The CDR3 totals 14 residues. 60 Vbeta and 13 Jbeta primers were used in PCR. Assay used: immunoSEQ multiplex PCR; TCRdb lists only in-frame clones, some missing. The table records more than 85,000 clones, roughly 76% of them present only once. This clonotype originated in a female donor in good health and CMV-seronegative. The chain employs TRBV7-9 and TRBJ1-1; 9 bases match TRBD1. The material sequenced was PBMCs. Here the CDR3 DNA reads TGTGCCAGCAGCTGGGGACAGGGTGGACCTGAAGCTTTCTTT. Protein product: CASSWGQGGPEAFF.